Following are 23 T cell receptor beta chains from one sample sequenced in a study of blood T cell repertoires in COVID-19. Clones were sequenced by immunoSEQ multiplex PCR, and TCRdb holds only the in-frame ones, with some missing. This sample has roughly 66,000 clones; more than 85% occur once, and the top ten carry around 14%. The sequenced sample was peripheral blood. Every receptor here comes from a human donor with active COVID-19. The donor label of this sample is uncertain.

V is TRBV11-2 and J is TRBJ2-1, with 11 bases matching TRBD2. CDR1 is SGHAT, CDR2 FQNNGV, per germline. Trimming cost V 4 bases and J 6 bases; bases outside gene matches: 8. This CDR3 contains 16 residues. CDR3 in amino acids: CASSSALAGAINEQFF. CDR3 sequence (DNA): TGTGCCAGCAGCTCCGCACTAGCGGGAGCAATCAATGAGCAGTTCTTC.

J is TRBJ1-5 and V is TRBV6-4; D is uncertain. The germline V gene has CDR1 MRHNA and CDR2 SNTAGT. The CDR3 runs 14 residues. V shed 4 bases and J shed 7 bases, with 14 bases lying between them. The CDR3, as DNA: TGTGCCAGCAGTGCGCAACCCAAGGAGCAGCCCCAGCATTTT. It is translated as CASSAQPKEQPQHF.

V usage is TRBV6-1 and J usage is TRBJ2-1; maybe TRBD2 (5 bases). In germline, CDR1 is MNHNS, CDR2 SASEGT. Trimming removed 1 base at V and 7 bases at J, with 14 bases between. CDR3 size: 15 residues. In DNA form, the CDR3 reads TGTGCCAGCAGTGAAGGAGGGTTGGGCATGAATGAGCAGTTCTTC. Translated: CASSEGGLGMNEQFF.

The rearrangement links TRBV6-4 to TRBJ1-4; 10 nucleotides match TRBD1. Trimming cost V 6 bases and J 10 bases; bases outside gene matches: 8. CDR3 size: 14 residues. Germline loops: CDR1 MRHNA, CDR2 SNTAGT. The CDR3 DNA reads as TGTGCCAGCAGCGCAACCGGGACAGGGGCAAAACTGTTTTTT. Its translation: CASSATGTGAKLFF.

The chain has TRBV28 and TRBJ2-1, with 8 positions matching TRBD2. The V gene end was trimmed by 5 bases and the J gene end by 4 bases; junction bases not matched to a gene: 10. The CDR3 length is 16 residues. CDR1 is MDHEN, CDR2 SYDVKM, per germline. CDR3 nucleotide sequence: TGTGCCAGCAGTATACCCGGGACTAGGAGGTACAATGAGCAGTTCTTC. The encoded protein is CASSIPGTRRYNEQFF. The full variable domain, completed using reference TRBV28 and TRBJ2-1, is DVKVTQSSRYLVKRTGEKVFLECVQDMDHENMFWYRQDPGLGLRLIYFSYDVKMKEKGDIPEGYSVSREKKERFSLILESASTNQTSMYLCASSIPGTRRYNEQFFGPGTRLTVL.

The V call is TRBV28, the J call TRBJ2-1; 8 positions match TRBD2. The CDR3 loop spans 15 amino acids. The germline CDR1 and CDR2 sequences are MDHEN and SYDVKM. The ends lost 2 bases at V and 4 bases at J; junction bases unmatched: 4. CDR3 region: CASSLLAGYYNEQFF. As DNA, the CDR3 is TGTGCCAGCAGTTTACTAGCGGGCTATTACAATGAGCAGTTCTTC.

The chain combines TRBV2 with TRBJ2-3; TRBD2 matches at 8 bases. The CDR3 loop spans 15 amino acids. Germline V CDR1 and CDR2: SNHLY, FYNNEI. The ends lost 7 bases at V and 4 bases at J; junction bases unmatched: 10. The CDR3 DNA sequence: TGTGCCAGCAAACTAGCGGCCTATGGGGCAGATACGCAGTATTTT. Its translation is CASKLAAYGADTQYF.

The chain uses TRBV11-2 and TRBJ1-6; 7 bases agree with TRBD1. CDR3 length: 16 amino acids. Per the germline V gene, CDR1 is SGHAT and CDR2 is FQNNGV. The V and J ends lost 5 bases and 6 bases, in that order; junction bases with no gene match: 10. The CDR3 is CASSITRQGGNSPLHF. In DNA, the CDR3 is TGTGCCAGCAGCATCACCCGTCAGGGGGGTAATTCACCCCTCCACTTT.

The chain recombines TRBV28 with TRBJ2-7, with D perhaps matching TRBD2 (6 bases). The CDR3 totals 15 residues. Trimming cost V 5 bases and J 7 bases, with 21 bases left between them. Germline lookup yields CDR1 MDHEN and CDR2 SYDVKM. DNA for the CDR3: TGTGCCAGCAGTGTAGCCGGGACTCCACCTTTGGAGCAGTACTTC. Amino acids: CASSVAGTPPLEQYF.

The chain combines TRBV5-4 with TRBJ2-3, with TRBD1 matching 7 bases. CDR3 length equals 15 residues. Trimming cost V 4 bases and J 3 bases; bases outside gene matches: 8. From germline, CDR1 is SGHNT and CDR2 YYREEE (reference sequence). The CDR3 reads CASSPGTVRTDTQYF. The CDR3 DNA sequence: TGTGCCAGCAGCCCCGGGACAGTCCGAACAGATACGCAGTATTTT.

CDR3 sequence reads: CASSRQGNSGELFF. In DNA, the CDR3 is TGTGCCAGCAGCAGACAGGGTAATTCAGGGGAGCTGTTTTTT. The chain links TRBV7-2 to TRBJ2-2; 7 positions agree with TRBD1. This CDR3 is 14 amino acids long. CDR1 SGHTA and CDR2 FQGNSA come from the germline V gene. Trimming removed 5 bases from V and 8 bases from J; junction bases left unmatched: 8.

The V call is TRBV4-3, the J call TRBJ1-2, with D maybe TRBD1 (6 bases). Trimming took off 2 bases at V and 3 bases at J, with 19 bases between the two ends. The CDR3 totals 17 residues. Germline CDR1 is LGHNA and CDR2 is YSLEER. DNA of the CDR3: TGCGCCAGCAGCCAAACAGAGGCAGGGGATGGAGACTATGGCTACACCTTC. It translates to CASSQTEAGDGDYGYTF.

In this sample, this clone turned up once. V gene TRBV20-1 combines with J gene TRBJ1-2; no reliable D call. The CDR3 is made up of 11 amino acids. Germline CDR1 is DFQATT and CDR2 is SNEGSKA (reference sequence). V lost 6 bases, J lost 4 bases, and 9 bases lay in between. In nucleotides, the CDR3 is TGCAGTGCCAGACACTCCTATGGCTACACCTTC. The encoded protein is CSARHSYGYTF.

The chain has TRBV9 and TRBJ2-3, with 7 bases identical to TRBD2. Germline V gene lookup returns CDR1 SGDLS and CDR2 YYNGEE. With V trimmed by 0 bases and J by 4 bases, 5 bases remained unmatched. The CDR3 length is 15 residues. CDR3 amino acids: CASSVGGRAPDTQYF. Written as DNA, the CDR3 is TGTGCCAGCAGCGTAGGTGGGAGGGCCCCAGATACGCAGTATTTT.

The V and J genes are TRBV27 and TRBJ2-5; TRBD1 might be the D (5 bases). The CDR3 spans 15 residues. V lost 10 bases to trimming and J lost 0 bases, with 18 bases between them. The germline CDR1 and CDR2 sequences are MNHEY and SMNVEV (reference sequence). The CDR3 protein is CATSDSFSYQETQYF. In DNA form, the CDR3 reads TGTGCCACCTCAGACAGTTTTTCGTACCAAGAGACCCAGTACTTC.

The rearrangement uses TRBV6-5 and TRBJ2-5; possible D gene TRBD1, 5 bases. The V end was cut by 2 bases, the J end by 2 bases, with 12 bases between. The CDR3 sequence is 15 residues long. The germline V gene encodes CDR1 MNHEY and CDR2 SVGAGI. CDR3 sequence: CASSYLRGSQETQYF. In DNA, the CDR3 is TGTGCCAGCAGTTACCTAAGGGGCAGTCAAGAGACCCAGTACTTC.

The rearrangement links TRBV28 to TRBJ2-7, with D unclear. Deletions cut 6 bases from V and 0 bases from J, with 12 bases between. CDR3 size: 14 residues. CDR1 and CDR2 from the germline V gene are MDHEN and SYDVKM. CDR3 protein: CASSNRGASYEQYF. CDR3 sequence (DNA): TGTGCCAGCAGCAATAGAGGAGCCTCCTACGAGCAGTACTTC.

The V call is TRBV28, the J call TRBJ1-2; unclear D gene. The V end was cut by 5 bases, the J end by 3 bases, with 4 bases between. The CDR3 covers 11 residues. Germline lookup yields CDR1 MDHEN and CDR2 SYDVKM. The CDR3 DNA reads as TGTGCCAGCAGTCGGTACTATGGCTACACCTTC. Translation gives CASSRYYGYTF.

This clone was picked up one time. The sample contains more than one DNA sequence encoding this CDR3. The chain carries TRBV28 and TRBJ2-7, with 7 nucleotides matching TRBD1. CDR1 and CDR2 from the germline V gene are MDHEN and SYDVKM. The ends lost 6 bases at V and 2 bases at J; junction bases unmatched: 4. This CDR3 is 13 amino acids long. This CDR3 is CASSSGQTYEQYF. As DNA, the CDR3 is TGTGCCAGCAGCTCGGGACAGACCTACGAGCAGTACTTC.

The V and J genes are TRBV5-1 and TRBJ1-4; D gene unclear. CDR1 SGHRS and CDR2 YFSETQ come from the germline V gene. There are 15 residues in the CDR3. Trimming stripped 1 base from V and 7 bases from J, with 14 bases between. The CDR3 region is CASSLQIGIGEKLFF. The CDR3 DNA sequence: TGCGCCAGCAGCTTGCAGATCGGGATAGGTGAAAAACTGTTTTTT.

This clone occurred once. The CDR3 reads CASSINPDGYTF. CDR3 DNA: TGTGCCAGTAGTATAAATCCGGATGGCTACACCTTC. This chain connects TRBV19 to TRBJ1-2; D remains ambiguous. Trimming pared 2 bases from V and 6 bases from J, leaving 7 bases between. CDR3 length: 12 residues. Germline V gives CDR1 LNHDA, CDR2 SQIVND (reference sequence).

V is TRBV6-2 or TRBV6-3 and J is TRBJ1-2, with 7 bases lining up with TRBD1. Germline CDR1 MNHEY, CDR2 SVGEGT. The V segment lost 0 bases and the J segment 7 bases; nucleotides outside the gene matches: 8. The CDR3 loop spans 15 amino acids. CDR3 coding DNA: TGTGCCAGCAGTTACTCGTCTCCCAGGGGGACTGGCTACACCTTC. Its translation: CASSYSSPRGTGYTF.

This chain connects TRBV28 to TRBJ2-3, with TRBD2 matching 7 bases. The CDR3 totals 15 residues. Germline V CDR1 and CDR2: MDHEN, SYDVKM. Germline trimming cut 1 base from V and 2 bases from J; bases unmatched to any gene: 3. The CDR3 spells CASSLSLAATDTQYF. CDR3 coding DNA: TGTGCCAGCAGTTTATCCCTAGCGGCCACAGATACGCAGTATTTT.